These 20 T cell receptor beta chains came from one sample sequenced in a study of beta chain features in type 1 diabetes. Every isolated RNA sample was fully reverse transcribed, so sequencing captured expressed TCRB transcripts. TCRdb keeps only in-frame clones here, not all; method: immunoSEQ multiplex PCR. The sample lists about 650,000 clones, around an eighth occurring once. Findings and limits, study-wide: In all four CD4+ subsets, TCRB CDR3 length was significantly, moderately reduced in type 1 diabetes.

Their recognized antigens are unknown. The sample was naive CD4+ T cells from blood. These receptors all come from a man younger than 45 with type 1 diabetes.

The chain uses TRBV16 and TRBJ1-5; D call uncertain. V lost 0 bases, J lost 13 bases, and 10 bases lay in between. This CDR3 comprises 12 residues. CDR1 KGHSY and CDR2 FQNENV come from the germline V gene. CDR3 in DNA: TGTGCCAGCAGCCAATCGGCAGGACCTCAGCATTTT. Residues: CASSQSAGPQHF.

The gene calls are TRBV7-9 and TRBJ2-2, with D possibly TRBD1 on 7 matching bases. Per germline, CDR1 SEHNR and CDR2 FQNEAQ (reference sequence). Trimming took 8 bases from V and 5 from J, leaving 18 bases between them. The CDR3 spans 15 residues. In nucleotides, the CDR3 is TGTGCCAGCCGCGGGACAGACGGGTTTACCGGGGAGCTGTTTTTT. Its protein is CASRGTDGFTGELFF.

CDR3: CASSPDIEETQYF. In DNA form, the CDR3 reads TGTGCCAGCAGCCCGGACATTGAAGAGACCCAGTACTTC. The J gene is TRBJ2-5, the V gene TRBV5-6, with a possible D match to TRBD1 (5 bases). Per germline, CDR1 SGHDT and CDR2 YYEEEE. The V end lost 4 bases, the J end lost 3 bases, and 10 bases lay between the germline ends. The CDR3 totals 13 residues.

V and J are TRBV7-3 and TRBJ2-1; a weak D match, TRBD1 (5 bases). CDR3 size: 15 residues. The V gene lost 2 bases and the J gene lost 8 bases, with 16 bases spanning the gap. Germline CDR1 SGHTA, CDR2 FQGTGA. The CDR3 loop is CASSLEASRGDEQFF. The CDR3 DNA reads as TGTGCCAGCAGCTTAGAAGCATCTAGGGGCGATGAGCAGTTCTTC.

The gene calls are TRBV6-5 and TRBJ2-3, with no clear D. CDR3 length: 13 residues. Germline V gene lookup returns CDR1 MNHEY and CDR2 SVGAGI. Trimming left V 2 bases short and J 2 bases short, with 5 bases between. The CDR3, as DNA: TGTGCCAGCAGTTACCGCACCACAGATACGCAGTATTTT. This encodes CASSYRTTDTQYF.

This clone has just a few counts. The chain uses TRBV10-3 and TRBJ2-1; 8 bases map to TRBD2. The CDR3 is 15 residues long. The ends lost 3 bases at V and 1 base at J; junction bases unmatched: 2. The V gene's germline CDR1 is ENHRY and CDR2 SYGVKD. The chain's CDR3 is CAISDGGGSYNEQFF. In DNA form, the CDR3 reads TGTGCCATCAGTGACGGGGGGGGTTCCTACAATGAGCAGTTCTTC.

The chain carries TRBV30 and TRBJ1-4; D is uncertain. Between the trimmed V and J ends, which lost 4 bases and 8 bases, there was a span of 5 bases. The CDR3 is 10 residues long. Germline V lookup: CDR1 GTSNPN, CDR2 SVGIG (reference sequence). Here the CDR3 reads CAWKQEKLFF. CDR3 bases: TGTGCCTGGAAACAAGAAAAACTGTTTTTT.

In this sample, this clone turned up a few times. The gene calls are TRBV10-3 and TRBJ2-3, with D possibly being TRBD1 (6 bases). This CDR3 is 15 amino acids long. V lost 7 bases and J 2 bases, leaving 16 bases between the germline ends. Germline loops: CDR1 ENHRY, CDR2 SYGVKD. The CDR3 here is CAINQGPLSTDTQYF. The CDR3 DNA follows: TGTGCCATCAATCAGGGGCCACTCTCCACAGATACGCAGTATTTT.

In its sample, this clone was seen a few times. The chain employs TRBV2 and TRBJ2-3; TRBD1 matches at 8 bases. Germline CDR1 SNHLY, CDR2 FYNNEI. The length of the CDR3 is 14 residues. The J segment lost 3 bases and the V segment lost 8 bases, leaving 7 bases of the junction unmatched. The CDR3 nucleotides are TGTGCCAGCGTCCGAGACAGGGGAACAGATACGCAGTATTTT. Protein sequence: CASVRDRGTDTQYF. Full variable domain (rest looked up from reference TRBV2 and TRBJ2-3): EPEVTQTPSHQVTQMGQEVILRCVPISNHLYFYWYRQILGQKVEFLVSFYNNEISEKSEIFDDQFSVERPDGSNFTLKIRSTKLEDSAMYFCASVRDRGTDTQYFGPGTRLTVL.

This clone was seen only a few times. The V call is TRBV7-2, the J call TRBJ2-2; D is unresolved. V was trimmed by 1 base and J by 6 bases, leaving 6 bases between them. In germline, CDR1 is SGHTA, CDR2 FQGNSA. CDR3 length: 13 amino acids. The CDR3 spells CASSLVGSGELFF. The CDR3 coding sequence is TGTGCCAGCAGCTTAGTGGGGTCCGGGGAGCTGTTTTTT. Supplemented by reference TRBV7-2 and TRBJ2-2, the full variable domain reads GAGVSQSPSNKVTEKGKDVELRCDPISGHTALYWYRQSLGQGLEFLIYFQGNSAPDKSGLPSDRFSAERTGGSVSTLTIQRTQQEDSAVYLCASSLVGSGELFFGEGSRLTVL.

This clone was counted a few times. V is TRBV19 and J is TRBJ2-1; D is unclear. The V and J ends lost 3 bases and 6 bases respectively, with 9 bases between them. Germline values: CDR1 LNHDA, CDR2 SQIVND (reference sequence). The CDR3 extends over 13 amino acids. This CDR3 reads CASSIFGGNEQFF. The CDR3 region has the DNA TGTGCCAGTAGTATTTTCGGTGGCAATGAGCAGTTCTTC.

This clone was picked up a small number of times. Other DNA sequences in the sample encode the same CDR3. The genes are TRBV2 and TRBJ1-2; 7 positions agree with TRBD1. J gave up 0 bases and V 6 bases, and 4 bases lay outside the gene matches. The CDR3 has 14 residues. The germline V gene encodes CDR1 SNHLY and CDR2 FYNNEI. DNA of the CDR3: TGTGCCAGCAGGGGGGACAGAACTAACTATGGCTACACCTTC. It is translated as CASRGDRTNYGYTF.

This clone occurred a few times. This chain joins TRBV28 and TRBJ2-7, with D perhaps TRBD1 (6 bases). Germline CDR1 and CDR2: MDHEN and SYDVKM. This CDR3 is built from 12 residues. Trimming took 8 bases from V and 3 from J, leaving 11 bases between them. CDR3 protein: CASGSGDYEQYF. The CDR3 DNA follows: TGTGCCAGCGGGTCAGGGGACTACGAGCAGTACTTC.

The rearrangement joins TRBV18 to TRBJ1-1; D not certain. The CDR3 runs 14 residues. Germline loops: CDR1 KGHSH, CDR2 LQKENI. The V gene lost 4 bases and the J gene lost 0 bases, with 9 bases spanning the gap. The CDR3 spells CASSQSDLNTEAFF. The CDR3 nucleotides read TGTGCCAGCTCACAGTCAGATTTGAACACTGAAGCTTTCTTT.

The chain uses TRBV7-2 and TRBJ2-1; 9 bases are shared with TRBD1. CDR1 SGHTA and CDR2 FQGNSA come from the germline V gene. The length of the CDR3 is 13 residues. V lost 4 bases and J lost 7; bases outside the gene matches: 2. CDR3 nucleotide sequence: TGTGCCAGCAGCTGGACAGGGGTTAATGAGCAGTTCTTC. It specifies CASSWTGVNEQFF.

This clone was seen a handful of times. The chain employs TRBV4-3 and TRBJ2-1; no clear D gene. CDR3 size: 16 residues. Germline V gene sequence: CDR1 LGHNA, CDR2 YSLEER. Trimming shortened V by 1 base and J by 6 bases, and 16 bases separated the two germline ends. The CDR3 DNA is TGCGCCAGCAGCCAAGGTAGCTATATCAAGACCAATGAGCAGTTCTTC. Translating it yields CASSQGSYIKTNEQFF.

This clone was picked up a small number of times. J is TRBJ2-7 and V is TRBV18; no definite D call. Germline V gene sequence: CDR1 KGHSH, CDR2 LQKENI. Trimming removed 2 bases at V and 5 bases at J, with 4 bases between. The CDR3 spans 11 residues. The CDR3, as DNA: TGTGCCAGCTCACCAGAGAACGAGCAGTACTTC. Residues: CASSPENEQYF.

The J gene is TRBJ1-6, the V gene TRBV18; 9 bases are a match to TRBD1. This CDR3 comprises 15 residues. After removal of 6 bases from V and 7 bases from J, the junction contained 7 bases not matched to a gene. CDR1 is KGHSH, CDR2 LQKENI, per germline. The CDR3: CASSPYDRGNSPLHF. The CDR3 DNA reads as TGTGCCAGCTCGCCTTACGACAGGGGGAATTCACCCCTCCACTTT.

In its sample, this clone was seen a few times. The chain has TRBV2 and TRBJ1-5; a possible D gene is TRBD1 (5 bases). The V gene's germline CDR1 is SNHLY and CDR2 FYNNEI. The CDR3 totals 13 residues. V was shortened by 5 bases and J by 7 bases, with 12 bases between the two germline ends. CDR3 DNA: TGTGCCAGCAGTCCCCAGGGTGGGCAGCCCCAGCATTTT. It is translated as CASSPQGGQPQHF. The variable domain in full, completed from reference TRBV2 and TRBJ1-5, reads EPEVTQTPSHQVTQMGQEVILRCVPISNHLYFYWYRQILGQKVEFLVSFYNNEISEKSEIFDDQFSVERPDGSNFTLKIRSTKLEDSAMYFCASSPQGGQPQHFGDGTRLSIL.

This clone was recorded a few times. V usage is TRBV18 and J usage is TRBJ1-6, with D hard to call. This CDR3 region has 13 residues. Germline loops: CDR1 KGHSH, CDR2 LQKENI. V dropped 3 bases and J dropped 5 bases, with 5 bases sitting between them. CDR3 residues: CASSPNDNSPLHF. DNA of the CDR3: TGTGCCAGCTCACCTAATGATAATTCACCCCTCCACTTT. Combining the CDR3 with reference TRBV18 and TRBJ1-6 gives the whole variable domain NAGVMQNPRHLVRRRGQEARLRCSPMKGHSHVYWYRQLPEEGLKFMVYLQKENIIDESGMPKERFSAEFPKEGPSILRIQQVVRGDSAAYFCASSPNDNSPLHFGNGTRLTVT.